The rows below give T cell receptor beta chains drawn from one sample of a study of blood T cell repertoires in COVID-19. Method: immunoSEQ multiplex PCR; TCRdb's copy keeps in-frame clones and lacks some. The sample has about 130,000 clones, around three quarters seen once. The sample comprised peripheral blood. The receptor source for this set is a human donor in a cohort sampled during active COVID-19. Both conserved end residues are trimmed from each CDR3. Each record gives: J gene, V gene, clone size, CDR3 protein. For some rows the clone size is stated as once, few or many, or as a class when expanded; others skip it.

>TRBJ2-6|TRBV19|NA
ASSADSAGANVLT
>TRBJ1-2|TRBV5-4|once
ASSFGAGRDGYT
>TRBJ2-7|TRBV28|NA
ASSRGSEQY
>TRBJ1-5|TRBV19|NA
ASNPLGVGHYSNQPQH
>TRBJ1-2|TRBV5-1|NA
ASSLEPDRGRWGYT
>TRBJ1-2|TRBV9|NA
ASSVGGGGIYGYT
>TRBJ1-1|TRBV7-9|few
ASSSTGPNTEAF
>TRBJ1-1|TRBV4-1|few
ASSSAGTDNTEAF
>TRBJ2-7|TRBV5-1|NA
ASSLADEQY
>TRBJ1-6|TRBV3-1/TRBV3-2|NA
ASSPRTYSQYNSPLH
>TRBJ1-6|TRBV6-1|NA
ASSEEGGQGAWNSPLH
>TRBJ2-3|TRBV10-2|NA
ASRLVDTQY
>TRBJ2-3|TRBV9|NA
ASSREGTDTQY
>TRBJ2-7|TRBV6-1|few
ASSEGVGSFREQY
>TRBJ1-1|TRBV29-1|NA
SVEGGNTEAF
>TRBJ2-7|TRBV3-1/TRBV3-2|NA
ASSPLGQGAREQY
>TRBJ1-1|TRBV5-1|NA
ASSGLGQGDEAF
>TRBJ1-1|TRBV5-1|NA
ASSLVVLEGILAEAF
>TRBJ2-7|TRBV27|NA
ASSPRTSYEQY
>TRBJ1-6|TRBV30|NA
AWTLGGGRNNSPLH
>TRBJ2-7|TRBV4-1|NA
ASSQEPPAGSFYEQY
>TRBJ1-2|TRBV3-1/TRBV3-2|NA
ASSLAGIYGYT
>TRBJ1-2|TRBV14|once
ASSPERQGFYGYT
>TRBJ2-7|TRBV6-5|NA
ASSYSRGEQY
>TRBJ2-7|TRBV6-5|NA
ASSYSFRDSGEQY
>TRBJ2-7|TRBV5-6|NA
ASSLGSAGAREQY
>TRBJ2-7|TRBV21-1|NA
ASSEGQGIYEQY
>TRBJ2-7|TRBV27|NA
ASREQGYSSYEQY
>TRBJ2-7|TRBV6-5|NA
ASSLTGTGLYEQY
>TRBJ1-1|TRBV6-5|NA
ASIWARGTEAF
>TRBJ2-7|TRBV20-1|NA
SAHIGTSGG
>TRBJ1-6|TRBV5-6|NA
ASSLLGISYNSPLH
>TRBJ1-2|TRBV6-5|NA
ASRPGQILNYGYT
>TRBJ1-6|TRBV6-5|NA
ASSTGTAGSPLH
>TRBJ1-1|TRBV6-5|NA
ASSQTEMNTEAF
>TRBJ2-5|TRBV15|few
ATSGLLDVGEETQY
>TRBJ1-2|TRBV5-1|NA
ASSFSPGTGDGYT
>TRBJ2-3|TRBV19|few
ASSPSGVTDTQY
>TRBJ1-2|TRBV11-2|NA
ASREGGAEHGYT
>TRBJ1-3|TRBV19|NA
ASKDTSSGNTIY
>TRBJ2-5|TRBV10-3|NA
AISESGEVQETQY
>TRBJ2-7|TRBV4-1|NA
ASSQGSGGEQY
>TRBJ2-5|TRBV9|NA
ASSVGAQETQY
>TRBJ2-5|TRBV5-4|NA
ASSFLVGEAETQY
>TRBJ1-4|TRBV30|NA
ALGRGFNEKLF
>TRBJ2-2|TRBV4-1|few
ASSPRQENTGELF
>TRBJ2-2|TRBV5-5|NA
ASSASGRANTGELF
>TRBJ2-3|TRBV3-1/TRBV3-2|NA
ASRRTGGGTDTQY
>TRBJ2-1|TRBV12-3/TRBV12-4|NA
ASSLARAGEQF
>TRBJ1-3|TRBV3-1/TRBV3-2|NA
ASSQDPGVHSGNTIY
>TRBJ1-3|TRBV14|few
ASSPTTAGNTIY
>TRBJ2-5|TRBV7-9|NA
ASSSGKETQY
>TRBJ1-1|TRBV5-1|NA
ASSLALELRGDAGTEAF